The 25 T cell receptor beta chains in this list originate from one sample, sequenced in a study of blood T cells in healthy people across ages. Using a J-beta primer mix together with a sample-barcoded 5' primer, a second PCR was run for roughly 7 to 11 cycles. TCRdb redid the calling of the 5' RACE reads with MiXCR, one entry per CDR3 protein. The sample has around 1,500,000 distinct CDR3 sequences, 28% seen once; the top ten hold roughly 8%. The sample comprised blood. Every receptor here comes from a young woman in good health.

The chain employs TRBV19 and TRBJ2-1; D uncertain. Germline V gene sequence: CDR1 LNHDA, CDR2 SQIVND (reference sequence). Trimming removed 1 base from V and 5 bases from J, with 6 bases in between. The CDR3 length is 13 residues. The chain's CDR3 is CASSIGGDNEQFF. The DNA of the CDR3 is TGTGCCAGTAGTATAGGAGGAGACAATGAGCAGTTCTTC. Supplemented by reference TRBV19 and TRBJ2-1, the full variable domain reads DGGITQSPKYLFRKEGQNVTLSCEQNLNHDAMYWYRQDPGQGLRLIYYSQIVNDFQKGDIAEGYSVSREKKESFPLTVTSAQKNPTAFYLCASSIGGDNEQFFGPGTRLTVL.

This clonotype was detected only a few times. The chain employs TRBV5-1 and TRBJ2-1; D possibly corresponds to TRBD2 (6 bases). V was shortened by 4 bases and J by 9 bases, with 14 bases between the two germline ends. CDR3 size: 13 residues. Germline V gene data show CDR1 as SGHRS and CDR2 as YFSETQ. CDR3 loop: CASSEVASAEQFF. Written as DNA, the CDR3 is TGCGCCAGCAGCGAAGTCGCTAGCGCTGAGCAGTTCTTC.

This clonotype was observed a handful of times. This chain links TRBV4-1 with TRBJ2-7; D unresolved. Per the germline V gene, CDR1 is MGHRA and CDR2 is YSYEKL. The CDR3 is made up of 15 amino acids. V was cut by 0 bases and J by 7 bases, with 16 bases left in between. In DNA, the CDR3 is TGCGCCAGCAGCCAAGATTGGTCGACGCCGAAGGAGCAGTACTTC. Protein: CASSQDWSTPKEQYF.

This clonotype was picked up a small number of times. This chain connects TRBV7-8 to TRBJ1-1, with TRBD1 matching over 7 bases. The V gene end was trimmed by 1 base and the J gene end by 0 bases; junction bases not matched to a gene: 5. CDR3 size: 16 residues. In germline, CDR1 is SGHVS, CDR2 FQNEAQ. The CDR3 nucleotides read TGTGCCAGCAGCTTAGAGGCAGGGGGGATGAACACTGAAGCTTTCTTT. It yields the protein CASSLEAGGMNTEAFF.

As regards this clonotype: Sequence at one end of the junction differs from germline and may be a read error. V usage is TRBV3-1 and J usage is TRBJ2-7, with D possibly being TRBD2 (6 bases). The CDR3 runs 14 residues. Germline values: CDR1 LGHDT, CDR2 YNNKEL (reference sequence). CDR3 coding DNA: TGTGCCAGCAGCGAGCTAGCGAAATCCTACAAGCAGTACTTC. This encodes CASSELAKSYKQYF.

This clonotype was observed a few times. V usage is TRBV20-1 and J usage is TRBJ2-5; 9 bases fit TRBD1. Germline V CDR1 and CDR2: DFQATT, SNEGSKA (reference sequence). After removal of 7 bases from V and 3 bases from J, the junction contained 6 bases not matched to a gene. The CDR3 totals 13 residues. CDR3 nucleotide sequence: TGCAGTGTGCCGGGACAGGGTAAAGAGACCCAGTACTTC. Amino acid sequence: CSVPGQGKETQYF.

This clonotype was observed a few times. No DNA is shown, since the ends of the CDR3 on it are uncertain; the CDR3 is the one TCRdb lists. The chain couples TRBV6-6 to TRBJ1-2. The CDR3 numbers 13 amino acids, ends counted. The V gene's germline CDR1 is MNHNY and CDR2 SVGAGI (reference sequence). This CDR3 reads CASSYFGPEGYTF.

This chain links TRBV20-1 with TRBJ2-3; D remains unclear. This CDR3 spans 15 amino acids. The V gene lost 6 bases and the J gene lost 4 bases, with 20 bases spanning the gap. CDR1 is DFQATT, CDR2 SNEGSKA, per germline (reference sequence). The CDR3 loop reads CSATPARGSPDTQYF. DNA for the CDR3: TGCAGTGCCACTCCCGCCCGAGGTTCCCCAGATACGCAGTATTTT.

There are many counts of this clonotype. The chain uses TRBV5-1 and TRBJ2-5; a weak D match, TRBD2 (6 bases). Germline assignment: CDR1 SGHRS and CDR2 YFSETQ. V was cut by 5 bases and J by 5 bases, with 10 bases left in between. The CDR3 totals 12 residues. The CDR3 nucleotides are TGCGCCAGCAGAGAGGAGGGTGAGACCCAGTACTTC. Protein product: CASREEGETQYF.

This clonotype has more than one count but fewer than ten. The chain carries TRBV7-2 and TRBJ2-7, with 8 positions matching TRBD2. V dropped 3 bases and J dropped 6; count of bases not matched to a gene: 10. The CDR3 is 15 residues long. Germline V lookup: CDR1 SGHTA, CDR2 FQGNSA. The CDR3 sequence is CASSLTLTSDCEQYF. The DNA of the CDR3 is TGTGCCAGCAGCTTGACACTGACTAGCGACTGCGAGCAGTACTTC.

The chain links TRBV2 to TRBJ2-7, with D possibly being TRBD1 (6 bases). V lost 2 bases and J 6 bases, leaving 14 bases between the germline ends. CDR1 and CDR2 from the germline V gene are SNHLY and FYNNEI. The CDR3 has 14 residues. This CDR3 is CASSERAGAGEQYF. CDR3 bases: TGTGCCAGCAGTGAAAGGGCAGGGGCGGGCGAGCAGTACTTC.

This chain uses TRBV4-3 with TRBJ1-4; TRBD1 might be the D (5 bases). The CDR3 is 20 residues long. Trimming stripped 1 base from V and 0 bases from J, with 21 bases between. Germline CDR1 is LGHNA and CDR2 is YSLEER. CDR3 protein: CASSQVLGASTLATNEKLFF. CDR3 nucleotide sequence: TGCGCCAGCAGCCAAGTCCTAGGGGCTTCAACACTCGCAACTAATGAAAAACTGTTTTTT.

This clonotype came up a few times. This chain connects TRBV7-2 to TRBJ2-7; D call uncertain. The germline gives CDR1 SGHTA, CDR2 FQGNSA. V was trimmed by 5 bases and J by 0 bases, leaving 20 bases between them. The CDR3 consists of 17 residues. The CDR3 DNA reads as TGTGCCAGCAGCGCTGACCGTACCGAAACCGCCTCCTACGAGCAGTACTTC. Its protein product is CASSADRTETASYEQYF.

This clonotype was picked up many times. Germline and junction disagree at one end, which may indicate a read error. CDR3 sequence reads: CASSLAGGTGANVLTF. CDR3 DNA sequence: TGCGCCAGCTCCCTGGCGGGGGGCACGGGGGCCAACGTCCTGACTTTC. The genes are TRBV7-6 and TRBJ2-6; 8 bases line up with TRBD2. The germline CDR1 and CDR2 sequences are SGHVS and FNYEAQ. This CDR3 has 16 residues.

This clonotype showed up just a few times. The CDR3 sequence: CASRINEKLFF. CDR3 bases: TGTGCCAGCAGGATTAATGAAAAACTGTTTTTT. The chain recombines TRBV6-1 with TRBJ1-4; no reliable D call. V dropped 6 bases and J dropped 4 bases, with 3 bases sitting between them. This CDR3 spans 11 amino acids. Germline loops: CDR1 MNHNS, CDR2 SASEGT.

V and J are TRBV21-1 and TRBJ1-1; whether TRBD1, the table's D call, matches the DNA was not checked. TRBV21-1 is a pseudogene. CDR3 size: 16 residues. The CDR3 here is CASSISDRGPVSEAFF. CDR3 nucleotide sequence: TGTGCCAGCAGCATTTCGGACAGGGGACCTGTCTCTGAAGCTTTCTTT.

This clonotype was recorded many times. The chain is built from TRBV20-1 and TRBJ2-5, with 8 bases aligning to TRBD1. The CDR3 has 14 amino acids. Germline V gene lookup returns CDR1 DFQATT and CDR2 SNEGSKA (reference sequence). The trim removed 0 bases at V and 1 base at J, leaving 1 base unmatched. In nucleotides, the CDR3 is TGCAGTGCTAGAGATGGACAGGGCCAAGAGACCCAGTACTTC. Translated, it gives CSARDGQGQETQYF.

In the case of this clonotype: One base away lies a much larger clone, so this may be a sequencing read error. V is TRBV7-9 and J is TRBJ2-2; D possibly corresponds to TRBD2 (6 bases). The CDR3 runs 14 residues. CDR1 is SEHNR and CDR2 is FQNEAQ in the germline V gene (reference sequence). As DNA, the CDR3 is TGTGCCAGCAGACATACCGGGACTCGCGGGGAGCGGTTTTTT. Translated, it gives CASRHTGTRGERFF.

This clonotype has more than one count but fewer than ten. This sequence joins TRBV4-1 and TRBJ2-1; weak D call: TRBD2 (5 bases). V dropped 1 base and J dropped 5 bases, with 18 bases sitting between them. The CDR3 spans 17 residues. CDR1 is MGHRA and CDR2 is YSYEKL in the germline V gene. In DNA form, the CDR3 reads TGCGCCAGCAGCCAAGGAGCGGCACGACGCCGGGACAATGAGCAGTTCTTC. Its protein is CASSQGAARRRDNEQFF.

The V and J genes are TRBV20-1 and TRBJ1-1; the match to TRBD1 covers 7 bases. Trimming at V came to 6 bases and at J to 6 bases, leaving 7 bases not matched to a gene. CDR3 length: 12 residues. CDR1 DFQATT and CDR2 SNEGSKA come from the germline V gene (reference sequence). This CDR3 is CSAERQGPEAFF. The CDR3, as DNA: TGCAGTGCAGAGCGACAGGGCCCTGAAGCTTTCTTT.

The table lists this clonotype with a few counts. This chain links TRBV28 with TRBJ2-3, with 9 bases matching TRBD2. CDR1 MDHEN and CDR2 SYDVKM come from the germline V gene. With V trimmed by 9 bases and J by 5 bases, 15 bases remained unmatched. This CDR3 comprises 16 residues. DNA of the CDR3: TGTGCCAGTAGGATTCTGCCGGGACTAGCTATAGATACGCAGTATTTT. As protein: CASRILPGLAIDTQYF.

The genes are TRBV29-1 and TRBJ1-1; the D gene is possibly TRBD1 (5 bases). The germline gives CDR1 SQVTM, CDR2 ANQGSEA. This CDR3 has 15 amino acids. V dropped 3 bases and J dropped 4 bases, with 18 bases sitting between them. The CDR3 protein is CSVDGADFRSTEAFF. CDR3 DNA sequence: TGCAGCGTTGATGGGGCGGATTTTAGGAGCACTGAAGCTTTCTTT.

The chain has TRBV7-2 and TRBJ2-7, with TRBD1 matching 9 bases. V was clipped by 5 bases and J by 7 bases; unmatched bases: 15. The CDR3 sequence is 16 residues long. Germline V lookup: CDR1 SGHTA, CDR2 FQGNSA. As DNA, the CDR3 is TGTGCCAGCAGCGACCCCGGGACAGGGTCCTACAATGAGCAGTACTTC. This gives the protein CASSDPGTGSYNEQYF.

A single count supports this clonotype. A single base separates this from a much larger clone, so it may be a read error. The chain has TRBV29-1 and TRBJ2-1; the D call may be TRBD1 or TRBD2 (5 bases each). The length of the CDR3 is 14 residues. Germline CDR1 and CDR2: SQVTM and ANQGSEA. The CDR3 protein is CGVNRDVGPSEQFF. CDR3 in DNA: TGCGGCGTAAACCGGGACGTCGGACCTAGCGAGCAGTTCTTC.

This clonotype has more than one count but fewer than ten. J is TRBJ1-2 and V is TRBV4-1; 8 nucleotides line up with TRBD1. From germline, CDR1 is MGHRA and CDR2 YSYEKL. The ends lost 6 bases at V and 2 bases at J; junction bases unmatched: 8. The CDR3 covers 15 residues. CDR3: CASSLLGQANYGYTF. As DNA, the CDR3 is TGCGCCAGCAGTCTTCTGGGACAGGCAAACTATGGCTACACCTTC.